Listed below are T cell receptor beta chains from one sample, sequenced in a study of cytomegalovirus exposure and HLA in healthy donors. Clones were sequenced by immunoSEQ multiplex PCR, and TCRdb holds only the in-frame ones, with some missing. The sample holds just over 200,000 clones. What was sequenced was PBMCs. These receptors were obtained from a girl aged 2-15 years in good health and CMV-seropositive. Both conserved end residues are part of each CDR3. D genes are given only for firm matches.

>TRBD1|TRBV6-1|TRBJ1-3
CASSAPDRADSGNTIYF
TGTGCCAGCAGTGCCCCGGACAGGGCGGACTCTGGAAACACCATATATTTT
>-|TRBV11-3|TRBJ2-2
CASSLAQGTGELFF
TGTGCCAGCAGCTTGGCCCAGGGAACCGGGGAGCTGTTTTTT
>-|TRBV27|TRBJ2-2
CASSLMGANTGELFF
TGTGCCAGCAGTTTAATGGGGGCTAACACCGGGGAGCTGTTTTTT
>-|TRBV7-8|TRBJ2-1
CASSSDNEQFF
TGTGCCAGCAGCTCGGACAATGAGCAGTTCTTC
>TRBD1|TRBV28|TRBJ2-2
CASSTHDRATGELFF
TGTGCCAGCAGTACCCACGACAGGGCCACCGGGGAGCTGTTTTTT
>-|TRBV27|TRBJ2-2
CASSSTTVNTGELFF
TGTGCCAGCAGTTCCACGACAGTTAACACCGGGGAGCTGTTTTTT
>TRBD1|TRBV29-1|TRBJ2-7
CSVETGAYEQYF
TGCAGCGTTGAGACAGGGGCCTACGAGCAGTACTTC
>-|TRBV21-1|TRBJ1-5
CASRNSNNQPQHF
TGTGCCAGCAGGAACAGTAACAATCAGCCCCAGCATTTT
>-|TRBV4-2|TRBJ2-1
CASSQGRLSSNEQFF
TGTGCCAGCAGCCAAGGGAGGCTGAGTAGCAATGAGCAGTTCTTC
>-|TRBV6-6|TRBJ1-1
CASSYSTEAFF
TGTGCCAGCAGTTACTCGACAGAAGCTTTCTTT
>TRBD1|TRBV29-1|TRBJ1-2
CSVVGQGVPGGGYTF
TGCAGCGTTGTTGGACAGGGCGTCCCGGGCGGTGGCTACACCTTC
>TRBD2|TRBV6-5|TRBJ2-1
CASSYGRLAAINEQFF
TGTGCCAGCAGTTACGGGAGACTAGCGGCCATCAATGAGCAGTTCTTC
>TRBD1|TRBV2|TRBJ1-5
CASRQGEQPQHF
TGTGCCAGCAGACAGGGGGAGCAGCCCCAGCATTTT
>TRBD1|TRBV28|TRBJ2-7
CASSTGTGPYEQYF
TGTGCCAGCAGTACCGGGACAGGGCCTTACGAGCAGTACTTC
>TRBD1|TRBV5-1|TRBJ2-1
CASSLWTGQGEQFF
TGCGCCAGCAGCCTTTGGACAGGCCAGGGTGAGCAGTTCTTC
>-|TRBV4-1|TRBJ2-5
CASSQDLRPGVQETQYF
TGCGCCAGCAGCCAAGACTTACGACCCGGAGTTCAAGAGACCCAGTACTTC
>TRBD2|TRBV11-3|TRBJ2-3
CASSKGLDLDTQYF
TGTGCCAGCAGCAAGGGACTAGATTTAGATACGCAGTATTTT